This T cell receptor (beta chain) was sequenced for a study of T cell repertoires in aging, cancer and after chemotherapy. Peripheral blood genomic DNA, not sorted cells or RNA, was the template. The CDR3 loop spans 13 amino acids. Per germline, CDR1 SQVTM and CDR2 ANQGSEA. V lost 7 bases, J lost 10 bases, and 8 bases stayed unmatched. Rearranged V-D-J TRB sequences were amplified with a mixed TRB-A/B primer pool. TCRdb independently ran MiXCR on the multiplex PCR reads; one entry per CDR3 protein. Found here are 4,000 to 6,000 distinct CDR3 sequences, under 40% of them singletons; the top ten hold about 45%.

Sequencing was performed on blood. The V call is TRBV29-1, the J call TRBJ2-1; TRBD2 matches at 12 bases. The TCR was taken from a human donor with a blood cancer. CDR3 bases: TGCAGCGGCCGACTAGCGGGGGCGGGCGAGCAGTTCTTC. It yields the protein CSGRLAGAGEQFF.